These 23 T cell receptor beta chains were all obtained from the same sample, sequenced in a study of graft-versus-host responses after intestinal transplantation. Sequenced by immunoSEQ multiplex PCR; TCRdb stores in-frame clones only, minus some. The sample consists of about 98,000 clones, more than 75% of them appearing once. The sample consisted of PBMCs, taken 255 days after intestinal transplant. The receptors derive from a human patient who received an intestinal transplant, so some T cells may come from the graft donor.

This clone was observed a single time. The DNA for the CDR3 is TGTGCCACCGCTGGCGACTTAACCAATGAGCAGTTCTTC. It yields the protein CATAGDLTNEQFF. The chain is built from TRBV10-3 and TRBJ2-1; no reliable D call. Between the trimmed V and J ends, which lost 10 bases and 6 bases, there was a span of 16 bases. The CDR3 runs to 13 residues. Germline CDR1 is ENHRY and CDR2 is SYGVKD.

The chain has TRBV7-6 and TRBJ2-1, with 8 bases aligning to TRBD2. The germline gives CDR1 SGHVS, CDR2 FNYEAQ. V lost 8 bases to trimming and J lost 9 bases; unmatched junction nucleotides: 12. The CDR3 length is 14 residues. The CDR3 DNA is TGTGCCAGCGAAGAGAGCGGGGGCAGGGGTGAGCAGTTCTTC. Translated: CASEESGGRGEQFF.

This clone has just a few counts. The CDR3 here is CASSLEGPGPATGELFF. The CDR3 coding sequence is TGTGCCAGCAGCTTGGAGGGGCCAGGGCCTGCTACCGGGGAGCTGTTTTTT. This sequence joins TRBV5-4 and TRBJ2-2, with D possibly being TRBD1 (5 bases). The CDR3 is 17 amino acids. The germline V gene has CDR1 SGHNT and CDR2 YYREEE (reference sequence). The V gene lost 0 bases and the J gene lost 5 bases, with 17 bases spanning the gap.

The V and J genes are TRBV6-1 and TRBJ2-7; possibly TRBD1 or TRBD2 for D (5 bases each). From germline, CDR1 is MNHNS and CDR2 SASEGT. CDR3 length: 19 residues. V shed 2 bases and J shed 7 bases, with 30 bases lying between them. The CDR3 is CASSEQFLDIWLGTGEQYF. The CDR3 DNA follows: TGTGCCAGCAGTGAACAGTTTTTGGACATTTGGCTCGGGACGGGGGAGCAGTACTTC.

V and J are TRBV5-1 and TRBJ1-1, with D hard to call. This CDR3 is built from 16 residues. CDR1 is SGHRS and CDR2 is YFSETQ in the germline V gene. The V end was cut by 0 bases, the J end by 0 bases, with 12 bases between. The CDR3 region is CASSLDGVVMNTEAFF. The CDR3 bases are TGCGCCAGCAGCTTGGATGGGGTAGTCATGAACACTGAAGCTTTCTTT.

J is TRBJ1-1 and V is TRBV29-1; D gene uncertain. This CDR3 region has 11 residues. Germline values: CDR1 SQVTM, CDR2 ANQGSEA. V was shortened by 1 base and J by 8 bases, with 8 bases between the two germline ends. The CDR3 bases are TGCAGCGTTGAAGTTTTCAGAGAAGCTTTCTTT. Its protein product is CSVEVFREAFF.

The chain links TRBV5-1 to TRBJ1-1; D might be TRBD1 (5 bases). Trimming pared 4 bases from V and 1 base from J, leaving 8 bases between. The length of the CDR3 is 13 residues. Germline V lookup: CDR1 SGHRS, CDR2 YFSETQ. CDR3: CASSRGENTEAFF. The CDR3 region has the DNA TGCGCCAGCAGCCGGGGGGAGAACACTGAAGCTTTCTTT.

The chain has TRBV28 and TRBJ2-2; D gene unclear. From germline, CDR1 is MDHEN and CDR2 SYDVKM. Trimming pared 8 bases from V and 6 bases from J, leaving 10 bases between. The CDR3 length is 12 residues. CDR3 in DNA: TGTGCCAGCCGACCCCTAGCCGGGGAGCTGTTTTTT. It encodes CASRPLAGELFF. Combining the CDR3 with reference TRBV28 and TRBJ2-2 gives the whole variable domain DVKVTQSSRYLVKRTGEKVFLECVQDMDHENMFWYRQDPGLGLRLIYFSYDVKMKEKGDIPEGYSVSREKKERFSLILESASTNQTSMYLCASRPLAGELFFGEGSRLTVL.

V and J are TRBV7-8 and TRBJ2-7; D possibly matches TRBD1 or TRBD2 (5 bases each). The V gene's germline CDR1 is SGHVS and CDR2 FQNEAQ. V lost 5 bases and J lost 3, with 17 bases in between. This CDR3 is 15 amino acids long. CDR3 amino acids: CASSPGTLTHYEQYV. CDR3 bases: TGTGCCAGCAGCCCAGGGACCCTAACCCACTACGAGCAGTACGTC.

This clone was seen just once. The V and J genes are TRBV9 and TRBJ2-5, with D perhaps TRBD2 (6 bases). This CDR3 comprises 15 residues. From germline, CDR1 is SGDLS and CDR2 YYNGEE. Trimming stripped 0 bases from V and 1 base from J, with 10 bases between. The CDR3 loop reads CASSVDRGSQETQYF. In DNA form, the CDR3 reads TGTGCCAGCAGCGTAGACCGGGGGTCCCAAGAGACCCAGTACTTC.

The CDR3 DNA is TGTGCCAGTAAAGGGGGGAATCAGCCCCAGCATTTT. Its translation: CASKGGNQPQHF. This chain uses TRBV6-5 with TRBJ1-5; a possible D gene is TRBD1 (6 bases). Deletions cut 9 bases from V and 4 bases from J, with 10 bases between. Per germline, CDR1 MNHEY and CDR2 SVGAGI. This CDR3 is 12 amino acids long.

The chain employs TRBV4-1 and TRBJ2-7, with 10 nucleotides matching TRBD1. Per the germline V gene, CDR1 is MGHRA and CDR2 is YSYEKL. V lost 5 bases, J lost 11 bases, and 12 bases stayed unmatched. CDR3 length: 14 residues. CDR3 amino acids: CASSTVFDRGPKYF. The CDR3 nucleotides read TGCGCCAGCAGCACGGTATTCGACAGGGGGCCCAAGTACTTC.

V gene TRBV6-1 combines with J gene TRBJ2-5; D remains ambiguous. The end of the DNA aligns better with TRBJ2-7, so the J call may be wrong. Germline assignment: CDR1 MNHNS and CDR2 SASEGT. The CDR3 loop spans 17 amino acids. The CDR3 DNA is TGTGCCAGCAGTGAAGTCGGCGTTGGACCCTCGGTCTACGAGCAGTACTTC. Its translation: CASSEVGVGPSVYEQYF.

The chain combines TRBV11-2 with TRBJ1-1; perhaps TRBD1 as D (5 bases). Germline CDR1 SGHAT, CDR2 FQNNGV. This CDR3 is built from 15 residues. V gave up 0 bases and J gave up 1 base, with 9 bases separating them. The CDR3 here is CASSLDPGPNTEAFF. DNA for the CDR3: TGTGCCAGCAGCTTAGATCCGGGGCCGAACACTGAAGCTTTCTTT.

The CDR3 loop is CASSPGTEVSYEQYF. In DNA form, the CDR3 reads TGTGCCAGCAGCCCCGGGACAGAAGTATCCTACGAGCAGTACTTC. This sequence joins TRBV5-4 and TRBJ2-7; 7 bases align to TRBD1. Germline V gene data show CDR1 as SGHNT and CDR2 as YYREEE (reference sequence). J gave up 1 base and V 4 bases, and 8 bases lay outside the gene matches. The CDR3 runs 15 residues. The full variable domain, completed using reference TRBV5-4 and TRBJ2-7, is ETGVTQSPTHLIKTRGQQVTLRCSSQSGHNTVSWYQQALGQGPQFIFQYYREEENGRGNFPPRFSGLQFPNYSSELNVNALELDDSALYLCASSPGTEVSYEQYFGPGTRLTVT.

The V gene is TRBV9, the J gene TRBJ2-2; no clear D gene. The germline V gene encodes CDR1 SGDLS and CDR2 YYNGEE. The V gene lost 4 bases and the J gene lost 5 bases, with 12 bases spanning the gap. CDR3 length: 14 residues. The CDR3 region is CASSPPVVTGELFF. CDR3 nucleotide sequence: TGTGCCAGCAGCCCCCCCGTGGTAACCGGGGAGCTGTTTTTT.

This rearrangement joins TRBV30 to TRBJ1-1; D is unclear. CDR3 length: 13 amino acids. CDR1 and CDR2 (germline): GTSNPN, SVGIG (reference sequence). V was clipped by 4 bases and J by 3 bases, with 12 bases between them. The CDR3 protein is CAWMQVSYTEAFF. DNA for the CDR3: TGTGCCTGGATGCAGGTATCCTACACTGAAGCTTTCTTT.

This clone was seen a handful of times. The chain recombines TRBV4-1 with TRBJ2-2; 9 bases are a match to TRBD2. Germline CDR1 reads MGHRA; CDR2 reads YSYEKL. Losses at the gene ends were 1 base for V and 3 bases for J; bases not matched to a gene: 12. The CDR3 consists of 19 residues. CDR3 bases: TGCGCCAGCAGCCAAGTTTCGCTTCGCGGGGGGGCCGACACCGGGGAGCTGTTTTTT. This encodes CASSQVSLRGGADTGELFF.

A remark on this clone: This could be a read error, since a much larger clone is one nucleotide away. Other DNA sequences in this specimen translate into the identical CDR3. This chain uses TRBV27 with TRBJ2-7; D not resolved. The germline V gene encodes CDR1 MNHEY and CDR2 SMNVEV (reference sequence). This CDR3 is 14 amino acids long. The CDR3 nucleotides read TGTGCCAGCAGTTTATACGGTAGCTCCTACGAACAGTACTTC. Its translation is CASSLYGSSYEQYF.

The J gene is TRBJ1-2, the V gene TRBV7-6; D unresolved. CDR1 and CDR2 (germline): SGHVS, FNYEAQ. V lost 2 bases, J lost 4 bases, and 20 bases lay in between. The CDR3 has 17 residues. CDR3 sequence: CASSLPLEYQKTYGYTF. The CDR3 bases are TGTGCCAGCAGCTTACCGCTTGAATATCAAAAGACCTATGGCTACACCTTC.

The chain uses TRBV11-2 and TRBJ1-5; D gene unclear. V lost 0 bases to trimming and J lost 7 bases, with 7 bases between them. Germline V gene lookup returns CDR1 SGHAT and CDR2 FQNNGV. This CDR3 comprises 13 residues. CDR3 coding DNA: TGTGCCAGCAGCTTAGATCCTCGGCAGCCCCAGCATTTT. Protein product: CASSLDPRQPQHF. The entire variable domain, with the rest obtained from reference TRBV11-2 and TRBJ1-5, is as follows: EAGVAQSPRYKIIEKRQSVAFWCNPISGHATLYWYQQILGQGPKLLIQFQNNGVVDDSQLPKDRFSAERLKGVDSTLKIQPAKLEDSAVYLCASSLDPRQPQHFGDGTRLSIL.

This sequence joins TRBV27 and TRBJ2-1, with 8 bases lining up with TRBD2. Germline V CDR1 and CDR2: MNHEY, SMNVEV (reference sequence). This CDR3 has 15 amino acids. V shed 4 bases and J 7 bases; nucleotides not matched to a gene: 9. The CDR3 reads CASSSNGGAVNEQFF. In DNA, the CDR3 is TGTGCCAGCAGTTCCAACGGGGGGGCTGTTAATGAGCAGTTCTTC.

This chain joins TRBV28 and TRBJ1-5, with TRBD1 as a possible D gene (5 bases). This CDR3 region has 12 residues. V was pared by 6 bases and J by 7 bases, with 10 bases between. CDR1 and CDR2 (germline): MDHEN, SYDVKM. CDR3: CASRPGSQPQHF. CDR3 DNA sequence: TGTGCCAGCAGGCCAGGGTCGCAGCCCCAGCATTTT.